This T cell receptor (beta chain) was found in a study of blood T cell repertoires in COVID-19. Study-wide context: Material from acute and convalescent COVID-19 was sourced from the United States, Italy and Spain.

Germline V gene lookup returns CDR1 SEHNR and CDR2 FQNEAQ (reference sequence). This CDR3 has 16 residues. Trimming removed 2 bases from V and 2 bases from J, with 15 bases in between. As handled by the study authors: The assay estimated nucleated cells by amplifying reference gene primers. Assay: immunoSEQ multiplex PCR; the TCRdb copy retains only in-frame clones and omits some. V and J calls and clone size are those listed in that table; D and trimming were worked out from the DNA. The data show approximately 98,000 clones, 88% seen once. This clonotype was sampled from a human donor in a cohort sampled during active COVID-19. This chain connects TRBV7-9 to TRBJ1-1; D gene ambiguous. Input material: peripheral blood. The CDR3 DNA reads as TGTGCCAGCAGCTTACCTACCGAGGGAGGAAACACTGAAGCTTTCTTT. Its translation: CASSLPTEGGNTEAFF.